This T cell receptor beta chain was captured by sequencing in a study of T-cell memory formation after mild COVID-19. The overall study: TCR clusters were mostly donor specific. The study, taken as a whole, reports: Memory sampled before infection contained some responding clones, suggesting cross-reactive memory joined.

Germline loops: CDR1 SGHTA, CDR2 FQGNSA. The V and J ends lost 5 bases and 6 bases respectively, with 21 bases between them. CDR3 length: 16 amino acids. Barcoded TCR alpha and TCR beta cDNA libraries with UMIs came from 5'RACE using constant-segment primers. Using its own MiXCR run on the 5' RACE reads, TCRdb lists one record per CDR3 protein. The sample lists about 130,000 distinct CDR3 sequences, approximately 15% seen once, with roughly 5% in the top ten. Many counts were recorded for this clonotype. Its antigen remains unknown. This chain links TRBV7-2 with TRBJ2-3; D is tentatively TRBD1 or TRBD2 (5 bases each). The specimen sequenced was PBMCs or a T cell subset sorted from them (not recorded which). This sequence originates from a man between 18 and 29 years old who had mild COVID-19 (a few samples of this study predate the infection). Cell type and time point are not known. This CDR3 reads CASSQGFITPGDTQYF. CDR3 nucleotides: TGTGCCAGCAGCCAGGGTTTCATAACTCCGGGGGATACGCAGTATTTT. Based on the CDR3 plus reference TRBV7-2 and TRBJ2-3, the full variable domain is GAGVSQSPSNKVTEKGKDVELRCDPISGHTALYWYRQSLGQGLEFLIYFQGNSAPDKSGLPSDRFSAERTGGSVSTLTIQRTQQEDSAVYLCASSQGFITPGDTQYFGPGTRLTVL.